The sequence of this T cell receptor beta chain was determined in a study of CXCR3-negative and CXCR3-positive naive CD8 T cells. Cells classed as naive CD8+ T cells were CD45RO-CCR7+CD27+CD95-. Comments on this clonotype: The antigen remains undetermined.

The TRB cDNA libraries were prepared by 5' RACE with UMI labels. TCRdb derives one entry per CDR3 protein from the 5' RACE reads, leaving out DNA. The table lists over 150,000 distinct CDR3 sequences. General study points: Against CXCR3-negative naive cells, CXCR3-positive naive cells showed more hydrophobic TRB CDR3s.

Sequencing was done on a sample of naive CXCR3+ CD8+ T cells from blood. The subset is: CD45RO-CCR7+CD27+CD95- naive CD8+ T cells expressing CXCR3 (TNR3+). This TCR was sampled from a human donor in good health. Some clones in this sample may be carry-over from other donors' samples.

CDR3 sequence: CASSFRLAGLSYNEQFF. The chain combines TRBV28 with TRBJ2-1; TCRdb returns TRBD2, unconfirmable since there is no DNA. Germline CDR1 MDHEN, CDR2 SYDVKM. The CDR3 is 17 residues long. The full variable domain, rest sourced from reference TRBV28 and TRBJ2-1, is DVKVTQSSRYLVKRTGEKVFLECVQDMDHENMFWYRQDPGLGLRLIYFSYDVKMKEKGDIPEGYSVSREKKERFSLILESASTNQTSMYLCASSFRLAGLSYNEQFFGPGTRLTVL.